This record looks at one TCR beta chain sequence and its context. Its antigen has not been determined. Base qualities were left out, and no much larger clone turns up one base away. Library method: the immunoSEQ multiplex PCR assay. Sourced from immuneACCESS, this table was stored by TCRdb with only in-frame sequences that have V and J called. A share of the clones is absent; for the studies checked, an unresolved V gene accounts for under half, and the remainder has no known explanation. The sample data list approximately 79,000 clones, and roughly 80% of these were observed just once. The top ten hold around 5.5% of the sample. These data belong to a study of PD-1 blockade in mismatch repair-deficient tumors (dated by TCRdb to 2017 to 2019). Study-wide context: Between late 2013 and September 2016, 75 to 95 consecutive patients with eleven to twelve mismatch repair-deficient cancer types, all previously treated and progressing, were enrolled in the trial. Tumor-associated T cell clones in the peripheral blood of patients responding to PD-1 blockade were tracked using deep sequencing of TCR CDR3 regions. Paper-wide results and their limitations: Tumor-resident clones, often undetectable in blood before treatment, expanded rapidly after pembrolizumab and then contracted, generally before radiologic responses.

The germline V gene gives CDR1 as SGHRS and CDR2 as YFSETQ. The V end loses 3 bases and the J end loses 0 bases, and a stretch of 9 bases separates them. The CDR3 measures 15 amino acids from cysteine to phenylalanine. Only the CDR3 part of the read is kept: 45 bases, read in frame from the first base. For each enrolled patient, mismatch repair deficiency was established using either polymerase chain reaction or immunohistochemistry. TCR sequencing was performed for three patients who responded to pembrolizumab therapy. Pembrolizumab PD-1 blockade was prospectively tested in advanced mismatch repair-deficient cancers, regardless of tissue of origin, in the phase II trial. Peripheral blood T cell samples were serially collected before and at multiple times after PD-1 blockade was started. Blood sampling times were reported as weeks after the first pembrolizumab dose.

The chain uses TRBV5-1 and TRBJ2-2; no D gene is confidently identified. This sample comprised peripheral blood, obtained 44 weeks after starting pembrolizumab. The sequence derives from an adult with mismatch repair-deficient cancer. The sequenced DNA: TGCGCCAGCAGCTCTCCGGGCCCGAACACCGGGGAGCTGTTTTTT. Translated, it gives CASSSPGPNTGELFF.